Below, 22 T cell receptor beta chains from the same sample are listed, as sequenced in a study of blood T cell repertoires in COVID-19. Data came from immunoSEQ multiplex PCR; TCRdb stores just in-frame clones and leaves some out. The sample records 150,000 to 200,000 clones, 90% being singletons. The specimen sequenced was peripheral blood. The receptor source for this set is a man over 45 with acute or convalescent COVID-19.

The rearrangement joins TRBV15 to TRBJ2-7, with 10 positions matching TRBD2. The germline CDR1 and CDR2 sequences are LNHNV and YYDKDF (reference sequence). This CDR3 contains 18 residues. V lost 0 bases, J lost 4 bases, and 12 bases stayed unmatched. CDR3 protein: CATSRDRLAGVEGYEQYF. CDR3 coding DNA: TGTGCCACCAGCAGAGATCGACTAGCGGGCGTTGAAGGTTACGAGCAGTACTTC.

This chain uses TRBV19 with TRBJ2-7; 10 positions match TRBD1. After removal of 8 bases from V and 3 bases from J, the junction contained 7 bases not matched to a gene. The CDR3 contains 14 residues. The V gene's germline CDR1 is LNHDA and CDR2 SQIVND (reference sequence). DNA of the CDR3: TGTGCCAGTTCTCCTCGGACAGGGGGCTACGAGCAGTACTTC. It yields the protein CASSPRTGGYEQYF. Together with reference TRBV19 and TRBJ2-7, the CDR3 gives the full variable domain: DGGITQSPKYLFRKEGQNVTLSCEQNLNHDAMYWYRQDPGQGLRLIYYSQIVNDFQKGDIAEGYSVSREKKESFPLTVTSAQKNPTAFYLCASSPRTGGYEQYFGPGTRLTVT.

The DNA for the CDR3 is TGCGCCAGCAGCTGGACAGAACAGAACACTGAAGCTTTCTTT. Translation gives CASSWTEQNTEAFF. The chain joins TRBV5-1 to TRBJ1-1; D possibly corresponds to TRBD1 (6 bases). The CDR3 totals 14 residues. Deletions cut 3 bases from V and 1 base from J, with 10 bases between. The germline gives CDR1 SGHRS, CDR2 YFSETQ.

V and J are TRBV18 and TRBJ2-1, with 9 bases aligning to TRBD2. V lost 3 bases to trimming and J lost 8 bases; unmatched junction nucleotides: 2. The CDR3 runs to 13 residues. Germline values: CDR1 KGHSH, CDR2 LQKENI. The DNA for the CDR3 is TGTGCCAGCTCACCGGGACTAGCCGATGAGCAGTTCTTC. Amino acid sequence: CASSPGLADEQFF.

In its sample, this clone was seen a few times. CDR3 nucleotide sequence: TGTGCCAGCAAACAATTCGGGACAGGGACTTCACCCCTCCACTTT. The encoded protein is CASKQFGTGTSPLHF. J is TRBJ1-6 and V is TRBV6-6, with 9 bases lining up with TRBD1. Germline CDR1 MNHNY, CDR2 SVGAGI (reference sequence). Losses at the gene ends were 7 bases for V and 9 bases for J; bases not matched to a gene: 10. This CDR3 is built from 15 residues.

V gene TRBV5-1 combines with J gene TRBJ2-1, with a tentative D call TRBD1 (6 bases). The CDR3 length is 14 residues. V gave up 4 bases and J gave up 7 bases, with 15 bases separating them. CDR1 and CDR2 from the germline V gene are SGHRS and YFSETQ. Written as DNA, the CDR3 is TGCGCCAGCAGCCTTCTACAGGGAAGGAATGAGCAGTTCTTC. Protein sequence: CASSLLQGRNEQFF.

This clone came up once. The chain employs TRBV19 and TRBJ1-5; D is perhaps TRBD1 (6 bases). Germline CDR1 is LNHDA and CDR2 is SQIVND (reference sequence). V was trimmed by 11 bases and J by 5 bases, leaving 13 bases between them. The CDR3 sequence is 12 residues long. The CDR3 loop is CAAGRGHQPQHF. As DNA, the CDR3 is TGTGCCGCCGGCAGGGGTCATCAGCCCCAGCATTTT.

The gene calls are TRBV5-4 and TRBJ2-1; D gene uncertain. Per germline, CDR1 SGHNT and CDR2 YYREEE (reference sequence). Trimming took off 1 base at V and 7 bases at J, with 9 bases between the two ends. This CDR3 contains 13 residues. The CDR3: CASSLNGENEQFF. CDR3 in DNA: TGTGCCAGCAGCTTGAATGGAGAGAATGAGCAGTTCTTC.

On this clone: The sample carries other DNA sequences with the same CDR3. The V call is TRBV19, the J call TRBJ1-5; D possibly corresponds to TRBD1 (5 bases). Germline assignment: CDR1 LNHDA and CDR2 SQIVND (reference sequence). V lost 5 bases to trimming and J lost 4 bases, with 6 bases between them. The CDR3 length is 12 residues. In DNA, the CDR3 is TGTGCCAGTAGTCAGGGAAATCAGCCCCAGCATTTT. It translates to CASSQGNQPQHF.

V usage is TRBV10-3 and J usage is TRBJ1-6, with D possibly TRBD1 on 5 matching bases. V was clipped by 10 bases and J by 1 base, with 14 bases between them. Germline CDR1 ENHRY, CDR2 SYGVKD. The CDR3 runs 15 residues. CDR3 residues: CATLGEGSYNSPLHF. CDR3 bases: TGTGCCACCCTGGGGGAGGGGTCCTATAATTCACCCCTCCACTTT.

The gene calls are TRBV9 and TRBJ1-2; a weak D match, TRBD1 (5 bases). The CDR3 covers 15 residues. Trimming took 3 bases from V and 4 from J, leaving 16 bases between them. Germline V gene sequence: CDR1 SGDLS, CDR2 YYNGEE. The CDR3 sequence is CASSATGRLSYGYTF. The CDR3 region has the DNA TGTGCCAGCAGCGCAACAGGTCGGCTAAGCTATGGCTACACCTTC.

The chain has TRBV27 and TRBJ2-7, with 10 positions matching TRBD2. Germline V gene sequence: CDR1 MNHEY, CDR2 SMNVEV (reference sequence). V lost 0 bases to trimming and J lost 0 bases; unmatched junction nucleotides: 5. The CDR3 contains 17 residues. The CDR3 protein is CASSLSPLAGTSYEQYF. The CDR3 DNA reads TGTGCCAGCAGTTTATCGCCACTAGCGGGGACCTCCTACGAGCAGTACTTC.

This rearrangement joins TRBV27 to TRBJ1-1; TRBD1 is a possible D gene (6 bases). The CDR3 extends over 15 amino acids. Trimming removed 4 bases at V and 5 bases at J, with 17 bases between. CDR1 and CDR2 (germline): MNHEY, SMNVEV (reference sequence). The CDR3: CASSSAAGTKTEAFF. The DNA for the CDR3 is TGTGCCAGCAGTTCAGCAGCCGGGACAAAAACTGAAGCTTTCTTT.

The rearrangement links TRBV5-6 to TRBJ1-3; a weak D match, TRBD1 (5 bases). Germline loops: CDR1 SGHDT, CDR2 YYEEEE. Trimming stripped 2 bases from V and 4 bases from J, with 19 bases between. There are 17 residues in the CDR3. CDR3 nucleotides: TGTGCCAGCAGCTTCACGGGCCAGACAGAGCCCGGAAACACCATATATTTT. Translated, it gives CASSFTGQTEPGNTIYF.

This clone was seen only once. The chain uses TRBV19 and TRBJ2-1, with TRBD2 matching over 7 bases. The V and J ends lost 6 bases and 7 bases, in that order; junction bases with no gene match: 12. CDR3 length equals 15 residues. The V gene's germline CDR1 is LNHDA and CDR2 SQIVND (reference sequence). The CDR3 region has the DNA TGTGCCAGTAGCCACCCCGGGGGGAGTAGAAATGAGCAGTTCTTC. This sequence encodes CASSHPGGSRNEQFF.

The rearrangement joins TRBV28 to TRBJ1-5, with D uncertain. The CDR3 sequence is 15 residues long. Trimming pared 3 bases from V and 0 bases from J, leaving 9 bases between. Germline CDR1 reads MDHEN; CDR2 reads SYDVKM. The DNA for the CDR3 is TGTGCCAGCAGTTTGCGGGGAGGTAGCAATCAGCCCCAGCATTTT. It yields the protein CASSLRGGSNQPQHF.

The chain couples TRBV27 to TRBJ1-3; 9 bases are a match to TRBD1. The CDR3 has 16 amino acids. V shed 5 bases and J 3 bases; nucleotides not matched to a gene: 8. In germline, CDR1 is MNHEY, CDR2 SMNVEV (reference sequence). The CDR3 nucleotides read TGTGCCAGCAGTCCAATCGGGACAGGGATTGGAAACACCATATATTTT. It translates to CASSPIGTGIGNTIYF.

V gene TRBV7-3 combines with J gene TRBJ2-1; D perhaps matches TRBD2 (6 bases). The CDR3 loop spans 15 amino acids. CDR1 is SGHTA, CDR2 FQGTGA, per germline. V lost 3 bases and J 4 bases, leaving 13 bases between the germline ends. The CDR3 region has the DNA TGTGCCAGCAGCTTTACCGGGGGAGCATACAATGAGCAGTTCTTC. Protein product: CASSFTGGAYNEQFF.

V gene TRBV7-2 combines with J gene TRBJ1-2, with 8 bases lining up with TRBD1. Germline V lookup: CDR1 SGHTA, CDR2 FQGNSA. This CDR3 region has 14 residues. Losses at the gene ends were 3 bases for V and 8 bases for J; bases not matched to a gene: 8. CDR3 sequence: CASSFQDRGVGYTF. The CDR3 DNA follows: TGTGCCAGCAGCTTTCAAGACAGGGGTGTCGGCTACACCTTC.

The table lists this clone with a few counts. The chain recombines TRBV7-9 with TRBJ2-1, with 10 bases lining up with TRBD2. The V and J ends lost 1 base and 2 bases, in that order; junction bases with no gene match: 5. This CDR3 has 17 residues. CDR1 and CDR2 (germline): SEHNR, FQNEAQ (reference sequence). The CDR3 coding sequence is TGTGCCAGCAGCTTAGACGAGCGGGGGGGCCCCTACAATGAGCAGTTCTTC. Encoded protein: CASSLDERGGPYNEQFF.

This rearrangement joins TRBV14 to TRBJ2-3; TRBD2 agrees at 12 bases. V dropped 2 bases and J dropped 4; count of bases not matched to a gene: 1. The CDR3 extends over 15 amino acids. Germline lookup yields CDR1 SGHDN and CDR2 FVKESK. CDR3 sequence reads: CASSQLAGGSDTQYF. The CDR3 DNA sequence: TGTGCCAGCAGCCAACTAGCGGGAGGGTCAGATACGCAGTATTTT.

The rearrangement uses TRBV5-1 and TRBJ2-2; the D gene is possibly TRBD1 (7 bases). Deletions cut 6 bases from V and 5 bases from J, with 17 bases between. Germline-derived CDR1 and CDR2 are SGHRS and YFSETQ. This CDR3 has 15 residues. CDR3 DNA: TGCGCCAGCACTTTATCTCAGGGGGGAACCGGGGAGCTGTTTTTT. The encoded protein is CASTLSQGGTGELFF.